This TCR beta chain was profiled in a study of T cells after posttransplantation cyclophosphamide. General observations from the study: Later post-transplant blood repertoires were often dominated by donor CD8+ memory clones.

TCRdb keeps only in-frame clones here, not all; method: immunoSEQ multiplex PCR. The profile covers about 33,000 clones, none occurring a single time. About this clone itself: What it binds is unknown.

Losses at the gene ends were 0 bases for V and 3 bases for J; bases not matched to a gene: 6. The germline V gene has CDR1 SGDLS and CDR2 YYNGEE. The CDR3 has 16 residues. On the day of bone marrow donation, the related graft donor provided peripheral blood. The J gene is TRBJ2-3, the V gene TRBV9; 8 bases agree with TRBD2. The sequence was collected from a girl between 10 and 17 years old in good health, CMV-negative, and a related stem cell transplant donor. The sequencing sample was made of PBMCs. The DNA for the CDR3 is TGTGCCAGCAGCGTAGGGTCGGGAGGGCCTACAGATACGCAGTATTTT. Amino acids: CASSVGSGGPTDTQYF.